These 18 T cell receptor beta chains were all obtained from the same sample, sequenced in a study of Graves' ophthalmopathy and Graves' hyperthyroidism. For repertoire sequencing, the TCR beta CDR3 regions were amplified from RNA transcripts. The first round was an RT-PCR with HTBI primers, and the second round was a multiplex PCR. MiXCR was run by TCRdb on the multiplex PCR reads, yielding one entry per CDR3 protein. The table shows about 620,000 distinct CDR3 sequences, with 22% occurring only once. Material for sequencing was peripheral blood. These receptors originate from a woman aged 18-30 years with stable Graves' hyperthyroidism. Some clones in this sample may be carry-over from other donors' samples.

This clonotype appeared many times. The rearrangement links TRBV12-3 or TRBV12-4 to TRBJ2-2; tentatively, D is TRBD2 (7 bases). V dropped 3 bases and J dropped 5 bases, with 34 bases sitting between them. This CDR3 region has 22 residues. The CDR3 DNA sequence: TGTGCCAGCAGTTTCCGATTGACAGGTCTTAGCATGGCGGGAGAAAGAACCGGGGAGCTGTTTTTT. It encodes CASSFRLTGLSMAGERTGELFF.

This clonotype was picked up many times. The V call is TRBV7-9, the J call TRBJ2-7; 8 bases agree with TRBD1. This CDR3 comprises 15 residues. In germline, CDR1 is SEHNR, CDR2 FQNEAQ (reference sequence). V was pared by 5 bases and J by 6 bases, with 12 bases of the junction left unmatched. CDR3 DNA sequence: TGTGCCAGCAGCCCCCCCCGGACAGGGTTTTCCGAGCAGTACTTC. Its translation: CASSPPRTGFSEQYF.

This clonotype has a count of ten or more. V usage is TRBV6-1 and J usage is TRBJ1-2; tentatively, D is TRBD1 (6 bases). This CDR3 has 14 amino acids. Germline CDR1 MNHNS, CDR2 SASEGT. V gave up 5 bases and J gave up 3 bases, with 13 bases separating them. DNA for the CDR3: TGTGCCAGCAGTCCGCCGGCAGGGGACTATGGCTACACCTTC. This encodes CASSPPAGDYGYTF.

V usage is TRBV11-1 and J usage is TRBJ1-1; D ambiguous. CDR1 and CDR2 from the germline V gene are SGHAT and FQDESV (reference sequence). There are 14 residues in the CDR3. Trimming removed 2 bases at V and 4 bases at J, with 11 bases between. The CDR3, as DNA: TGTGCCAGCAGCTTAAACGCCCCGGTCACTGAAGCTTTCTTT. Protein product: CASSLNAPVTEAFF.

This clonotype was seen a handful of times. This chain connects TRBV7-2 to TRBJ1-2; 9 bases are a match to TRBD1. Per germline, CDR1 SGHTA and CDR2 FQGNSA. CDR3 length: 15 residues. V shed 5 bases, J shed 3 bases, and the junction held 7 bases outside the gene matches. The CDR3 nucleotides are TGTGCCAGCAGCCCTTCGGGGACAGGGCACTATGGCTACACCTTC. This sequence encodes CASSPSGTGHYGYTF.

The table lists this clonotype with many counts. The V gene is TRBV7-9, the J gene TRBJ1-1; unclear D gene. This CDR3 is built from 14 residues. The V gene lost 2 bases and the J gene lost 1 base, with 8 bases spanning the gap. Per germline, CDR1 SEHNR and CDR2 FQNEAQ (reference sequence). The chain's CDR3 is CASSLSVQNTEAFF. For the CDR3, the DNA is TGTGCCAGCAGCTTATCAGTTCAGAACACTGAAGCTTTCTTT.

The V and J genes are TRBV6-1 and TRBJ2-7; TRBD1 matches at 9 bases. V shed 7 bases and J 4 bases; nucleotides not matched to a gene: 5. CDR1 is MNHNS and CDR2 is SASEGT in the germline V gene. There are 13 residues in the CDR3. CDR3 residues: CASTGQGFYEQYF. As DNA, the CDR3 is TGTGCCAGCACAGGACAGGGGTTTTACGAGCAGTACTTC.

With regard to this clonotype: A much larger clone lies a single base off, so this may be a read error. The V call is TRBV11-3, the J call TRBJ2-5; TRBD2 might be the D (6 bases). The germline V gene has CDR1 SGHNT and CDR2 YENEEA. CDR3 length: 13 residues. This CDR3 is CASSYAPRETQCF. CDR3 nucleotide sequence: TGTGCCAGCAGCTATGCCCCCCGGGAGACCCAGTGCTTC.

This clonotype has a count of ten or more. V and J are TRBV5-5 and TRBJ2-5; TRBD2 matches 8 bases. The V and J ends lost 0 bases and 5 bases, in that order; junction bases with no gene match: 12. Per germline, CDR1 SGHKS and CDR2 YYEKEE (reference sequence). CDR3 size: 17 residues. The CDR3 region has the DNA TGTGCCAGCAGCTTGGGGGTCGGGGGGGCCGTCAGGGAGACCCAGTACTTC. Translating gives CASSLGVGGAVRETQYF.

This clonotype was seen repeatedly, ten times or more. The chain couples TRBV7-2 to TRBJ2-5; D tentatively reads TRBD1 or TRBD2 (5 bases each). This CDR3 is 13 amino acids long. With 8 bases removed from V and 0 bases from J, the gap between germline ends came to 10 bases. CDR1 SGHTA and CDR2 FQGNSA come from the germline V gene. The CDR3 region is CASGGIYQETQYF. DNA for the CDR3: TGTGCCAGCGGGGGAATATACCAAGAGACCCAGTACTTC.

This chain joins TRBV30 and TRBJ2-2; 10 bases line up with TRBD1. The length of the CDR3 is 14 residues. Germline-derived CDR1 and CDR2 are GTSNPN and SVGIG (reference sequence). V was clipped by 5 bases and J by 0 bases; unmatched bases: 0. The CDR3 here is CAWGTGANTGELFF. Written as DNA, the CDR3 is TGTGCCTGGGGGACAGGGGCGAACACCGGGGAGCTGTTTTTT.

There are many counts of this clonotype. V gene TRBV7-3 combines with J gene TRBJ2-7; D remains unclear. Germline V CDR1 and CDR2: SGHTA, FQGTGA. V was cut by 1 base and J by 2 bases, with 9 bases left in between. The CDR3 runs to 14 residues. The CDR3 reads CASSLKILPYEQYF. DNA for the CDR3: TGTGCCAGCAGCTTAAAGATACTCCCCTACGAGCAGTACTTC.

The table lists this clonotype with many counts. The rearrangement joins TRBV2 to TRBJ2-1, with TRBD2 identical over 7 bases. Germline assignment: CDR1 SNHLY and CDR2 FYNNEI. This CDR3 has 15 amino acids. V lost 8 bases and J lost 5; bases outside the gene matches: 12. CDR3 amino acids: CASPPRAGVDNEQFF. As DNA, the CDR3 is TGTGCCAGCCCCCCACGGGCGGGAGTCGACAATGAGCAGTTCTTC.

The chain links TRBV6-5 to TRBJ2-7, with 7 bases matching TRBD1. V was clipped by 0 bases and J by 3 bases; unmatched bases: 2. Germline assignment: CDR1 MNHEY and CDR2 SVGAGI. The CDR3 runs to 14 residues. DNA of the CDR3: TGTGCCAGCAGTTACTCTTGGACAGGCTACGAGCAGTACTTC. Encoded protein: CASSYSWTGYEQYF.

The chain is built from TRBV10-2 and TRBJ2-7; TRBD1 matches 7 bases. The CDR3 covers 13 residues. Unmatched junction bases numbered 5, after V lost 2 bases and J lost 7 bases. From germline, CDR1 is WSHSY and CDR2 SAAADI. CDR3: CASSEIAGGEQYF. CDR3 nucleotides: TGCGCCAGCAGTGAGATTGCAGGGGGAGAGCAGTACTTC.

This clonotype was counted many times. The V call is TRBV12-3 or TRBV12-4, the J call TRBJ1-6; D is perhaps TRBD1 (6 bases). V lost 7 bases, J lost 7 bases, and 11 bases lay in between. The CDR3 has 13 residues. The CDR3 loop reads CASNQGRNSPLHF. CDR3 nucleotides: TGTGCCAGCAACCAGGGGAGGAATTCACCCCTCCACTTT.

Ten or more counts support this clonotype. The J gene is TRBJ1-2, the V gene TRBV30, with TRBD1 matching 7 bases. J gave up 5 bases and V 2 bases, and 8 bases lay outside the gene matches. Germline-derived CDR1 and CDR2 are GTSNPN and SVGIG (reference sequence). There are 14 residues in the CDR3. CDR3 residues: CAWSRDSQGYGYTF. DNA for the CDR3: TGTGCCTGGAGTCGGGACAGCCAGGGGTATGGCTACACCTTC.

The chain is built from TRBV6-1 and TRBJ1-5; D gene uncertain. Trimming left V 6 bases short and J 3 bases short, with 9 bases between. There are 13 residues in the CDR3. CDR1 and CDR2 from the germline V gene are MNHNS and SASEGT. The CDR3 DNA reads as TGTGCCAGCAGCCTACAAGACAATCAGCCCCAGCATTTT. Translating gives CASSLQDNQPQHF.